Shown below are 11 T cell receptor beta chains from a single sample sequenced in a study of blood T cell repertoires in COVID-19. Measured with immunoSEQ multiplex PCR; TCRdb has only the in-frame clones, and not every one. This sample has a few hundred thousand clones; 86% occur once, and the top ten carry about 2.2%. The source material was peripheral blood. These receptors originate from a woman in her forties or fifties with acute or convalescent COVID-19.

This clone was recorded a few times. V and J are TRBV3-1 (or the pseudogene TRBV3-2) and TRBJ1-6; the match to TRBD1 covers 10 bases. This CDR3 is 16 amino acids long. V was clipped by 0 bases and J by 7 bases; unmatched bases: 3. CDR1 is LGHDT and CDR2 is YNNKEL in the germline V gene (reference sequence). DNA of the CDR3: TGTGCCAGCAGCCAAGAAGGGGACAGGGGAAATTCACCCCTCCACTTT. Its translation is CASSQEGDRGNSPLHF.

J is TRBJ1-5 and V is TRBV9; TRBD1 might be the D (6 bases). The V gene lost 3 bases and the J gene lost 0 bases, with 10 bases spanning the gap. In germline, CDR1 is SGDLS, CDR2 YYNGEE. There are 15 residues in the CDR3. The CDR3 here is CASSDTGNSNQPQHF. Here the CDR3 DNA reads TGTGCCAGCAGCGACACAGGGAATAGCAATCAGCCCCAGCATTTT.

The V call is TRBV7-8, the J call TRBJ2-5; tentative D call: TRBD1 (6 bases). This CDR3 comprises 15 residues. Germline assignment: CDR1 SGHVS and CDR2 FQNEAQ. V shed 1 base and J shed 2 bases, with 11 bases lying between them. CDR3 coding DNA: TGTGCCAGCAGCTTAGACCGGGACAAACAAGAGACCCAGTACTTC. Its protein is CASSLDRDKQETQYF.

V gene TRBV7-9 combines with J gene TRBJ1-2; 10 nucleotides align to TRBD1. The V gene's germline CDR1 is SEHNR and CDR2 FQNEAQ (reference sequence). J gave up 6 bases and V 0 bases, and 4 bases lay outside the gene matches. This CDR3 has 15 amino acids. CDR3 in DNA: TGTGCCAGCAGCTTAGCGGGACAGGGGTACGATGGCTACACCTTC. It specifies CASSLAGQGYDGYTF.

The V call is TRBV6-2 or TRBV6-3, the J call TRBJ2-7; 11 bases match TRBD2. V was pared by 6 bases and J by 7 bases, with 17 bases of the junction left unmatched. CDR3 length: 17 amino acids. Germline-derived CDR1 and CDR2 are MNHEY and SVGEGT. The CDR3 coding sequence is TGTGCCAGCAGCCCCAGCTTTAGCGGGAGGGCACGTGAGGAGCAGTACTTC. Protein: CASSPSFSGRAREEQYF.

The rearrangement joins TRBV10-2 to TRBJ1-3; no clear D. Trimming removed 8 bases from V and 4 bases from J, with 18 bases in between. The CDR3 is 15 residues long. Germline CDR1 reads WSHSY; CDR2 reads SAAADI. CDR3 amino acids: CASGPRGKAGNTIYF. In nucleotides, the CDR3 is TGCGCCAGCGGCCCAAGAGGGAAGGCCGGAAACACCATATATTTT.

V is TRBV7-6 and J is TRBJ2-3, with TRBD2 identical over 9 bases. The CDR3 length is 15 residues. Germline V gene lookup returns CDR1 SGHVS and CDR2 FNYEAQ. Trimming took 5 bases from V and 8 from J; bases not matched to a gene: 11. CDR3 region: CASSPMTSREGTQYF. The DNA for the CDR3 is TGTGCCAGCAGCCCGATGACTTCGCGGGAGGGTACGCAGTATTTT.

J is TRBJ1-5 and V is TRBV6-1; D is unclear. Trimming cost V 7 bases and J 3 bases, with 10 bases left between them. The CDR3 extends over 13 amino acids. Germline V CDR1 and CDR2: MNHNS, SASEGT. CDR3 nucleotide sequence: TGTGCCAGCAACCCCGACTACAATCAGCCCCAGCATTTT. It codes for CASNPDYNQPQHF.

This chain joins TRBV5-4 and TRBJ2-3, with 7 bases that match TRBD2. CDR1 is SGHNT and CDR2 is YYREEE in the germline V gene (reference sequence). The CDR3 covers 15 residues. After removal of 4 bases from V and 2 bases from J, the junction contained 7 bases not matched to a gene. DNA of the CDR3: TGTGCCAGCAGCCGTGGAGCGGGGACCACAGATACGCAGTATTTT. Its protein product is CASSRGAGTTDTQYF.

This clone appeared once. The chain links TRBV7-2 to TRBJ2-7; perhaps TRBD1 as D (5 bases). Germline loops: CDR1 SGHTA, CDR2 FQGNSA. The CDR3 totals 15 residues. V lost 2 bases, J lost 2 bases, and 13 bases lay in between. CDR3 bases: TGTGCCAGCAGCTTATACGCGACAGTGCCCTACGAGCAGTACTTC. Translation gives CASSLYATVPYEQYF.

The CDR3 sequence: CASRQGWGKLFF. Here the CDR3 DNA reads TGTGCCAGCAGGCAGGGTTGGGGAAAACTGTTTTTT. This sequence joins TRBV6-5 and TRBJ1-4, with D perhaps matching TRBD1 (5 bases). The CDR3 runs to 12 residues. Germline lookup yields CDR1 MNHEY and CDR2 SVGAGI. The V end lost 6 bases, the J end lost 10 bases, and 12 bases lay between the germline ends.